What follows are 12 T cell receptor beta chains derived from one specimen sequenced in a study of T cell responses to AZD1222 COVID-19 vaccine. TCRdb keeps only in-frame clones here, not all; method: immunoSEQ multiplex PCR. Seen here are around 130,000 clones, approximately 92% observed once, and the top ten hold roughly 1%. This material consisted of peripheral blood, taken 28 days after the second AZD1222 dose. These receptors all stem from an adult who received the AZD1222 COVID-19 vaccine.

The chain carries TRBV11-2 and TRBJ1-4; 8 positions agree with TRBD1. This CDR3 has 16 residues. V dropped 5 bases and J dropped 1; count of bases not matched to a gene: 6. The germline gives CDR1 SGHAT, CDR2 FQNNGV. Written as DNA, the CDR3 is TGTGCCAGCAGCCGAGGACAGGGAGGAACTAATGAAAAACTGTTTTTT. Translation: CASSRGQGGTNEKLFF. The whole variable domain, remainder taken from reference TRBV11-2 and TRBJ1-4, is EAGVAQSPRYKIIEKRQSVAFWCNPISGHATLYWYQQILGQGPKLLIQFQNNGVVDDSQLPKDRFSAERLKGVDSTLKIQPAKLEDSAVYLCASSRGQGGTNEKLFFGSGTQLSVL.

The chain joins TRBV6-5 to TRBJ1-5; tentative D call: TRBD1 (6 bases). The V and J ends lost 9 bases and 5 bases respectively, with 14 bases between them. The CDR3 runs to 13 residues. From germline, CDR1 is MNHEY and CDR2 SVGAGI. In DNA, the CDR3 is TGTGCCAGTTCCGGGACACCATATCAGCCCCAGCATTTT. Protein sequence: CASSGTPYQPQHF.

The chain combines TRBV18 with TRBJ2-7; either TRBD1 or TRBD2 may fit D (5 bases each). The CDR3 sequence is 16 residues long. Trimming removed 2 bases from V and 2 bases from J, with 16 bases in between. Germline CDR1 KGHSH, CDR2 LQKENI. The CDR3 reads CASSPIGRDDPYEQYF. DNA of the CDR3: TGTGCCAGCTCACCAATAGGCCGGGACGATCCCTACGAGCAGTACTTC. The full variable domain, completed using reference TRBV18 and TRBJ2-7, is NAGVMQNPRHLVRRRGQEARLRCSPMKGHSHVYWYRQLPEEGLKFMVYLQKENIIDESGMPKERFSAEFPKEGPSILRIQQVVRGDSAAYFCASSPIGRDDPYEQYFGPGTRLTVT.

This chain joins TRBV19 and TRBJ2-7, with a weak D call TRBD2 (6 bases). This CDR3 is built from 14 residues. Trimming removed 6 bases at V and 2 bases at J, with 14 bases between. Germline V gene lookup returns CDR1 LNHDA and CDR2 SQIVND (reference sequence). As DNA, the CDR3 is TGTGCCAGTAGCCTAGGAGGGGCCCCCTACGAGCAGTACTTC. It translates to CASSLGGAPYEQYF.

This clone showed up just a few times. This rearrangement joins TRBV2 to TRBJ2-1; D unclear. The CDR3 extends over 13 amino acids. The germline V gene encodes CDR1 SNHLY and CDR2 FYNNEI. The V gene lost 1 base and the J gene lost 7 bases, with 8 bases spanning the gap. Here the CDR3 reads CASSEGVLNEQFF. The CDR3 nucleotides are TGTGCCAGCAGTGAAGGGGTCTTGAATGAGCAGTTCTTC.

V gene TRBV5-1 combines with J gene TRBJ1-2; D is unresolved. This CDR3 has 13 amino acids. The germline gives CDR1 SGHRS, CDR2 YFSETQ. V shed 5 bases and J shed 6 bases, with 14 bases lying between them. The DNA of the CDR3 is TGCGCCAGCAGAGTGTTGGATGGTGATGGCTACACCTTC. It codes for CASRVLDGDGYTF.

The chain uses TRBV5-4 and TRBJ2-3; 8 positions match TRBD2. V was clipped by 0 bases and J by 2 bases; unmatched bases: 5. The V gene's germline CDR1 is SGHNT and CDR2 YYREEE (reference sequence). The CDR3 consists of 16 residues. The CDR3 sequence is CASSLARGDFTDTQYF. The CDR3, as DNA: TGTGCCAGCAGCTTGGCGCGGGGGGATTTCACAGATACGCAGTATTTT.

The chain has TRBV9 and TRBJ2-3, with TRBD1 matching over 8 bases. The CDR3 length is 16 residues. Germline V lookup: CDR1 SGDLS, CDR2 YYNGEE. Trimming at V came to 3 bases and at J to 1 base, leaving 7 bases not matched to a gene. The CDR3 is CASSARTGIGTDTQYF. In DNA, the CDR3 is TGTGCCAGCAGCGCGAGGACAGGGATCGGCACAGATACGCAGTATTTT. Combining the CDR3 with reference TRBV9 and TRBJ2-3 gives the whole variable domain DSGVTQTPKHLITATGQRVTLRCSPRSGDLSVYWYQQSLDQGLQFLIQYYNGEERAKGNILERFSAQQFPDLHSELNLSSLELGDSALYFCASSARTGIGTDTQYFGPGTRLTVL.

The chain has TRBV20-1 and TRBJ1-4, with 7 bases that match TRBD1. The germline CDR1 and CDR2 sequences are DFQATT and SNEGSKA (reference sequence). With V trimmed by 3 bases and J by 5 bases, 9 bases remained unmatched. The CDR3 contains 15 residues. The CDR3 DNA is TGCAGTGCTAGTATGGCGACAGGGCGGAATGAAAAACTGTTTTTT. This translates into CSASMATGRNEKLFF.

The chain couples TRBV6-2 or TRBV6-3 to TRBJ1-2; D is undetermined. In germline, CDR1 is MNHEY, CDR2 SVGEGT. CDR3 length: 13 amino acids. Trimming removed 6 bases at V and 5 bases at J, with 13 bases between. The CDR3 region is CASSAGGSYGYTF. DNA for the CDR3: TGTGCCAGCAGCGCCGGAGGGAGTTATGGCTACACCTTC.

The chain uses TRBV5-6 and TRBJ2-5; D is possibly TRBD1 or TRBD2 (5 bases each). CDR3 size: 13 residues. V gave up 5 bases and J gave up 4 bases, with 12 bases separating them. Per the germline V gene, CDR1 is SGHDT and CDR2 is YYEEEE. The CDR3 bases are TGTGCCAGCAGGCGAGGGGTGGGAGAGACCCAGTACTTC. Translated, it gives CASRRGVGETQYF.

V usage is TRBV5-1 and J usage is TRBJ2-1; unclear D gene. V was pared by 4 bases and J by 5 bases, with 7 bases between. This CDR3 spans 12 amino acids. Germline V gives CDR1 SGHRS, CDR2 YFSETQ. CDR3 DNA: TGCGCCAGCAGCAGATACGACAATGAGCAGTTCTTC. Translation gives CASSRYDNEQFF.